The clone carrying this T cell receptor (beta chain) turned up a few times. Its antigen is still unknown. This sample stems from a study of response to subunit inactivated influenza vaccine. Whole-study findings and limits: New T cells are recruited in small numbers by each seasonal influenza vaccination, according to the authors' suggestion.

V shed 0 bases and J shed 1 base, with 7 bases lying between them. The CDR3 is 15 residues long. Germline V gene lookup returns CDR1 MGHRA and CDR2 YSYEKL. TCRdb analysed the RT-PCR reads with MiXCR anew, one entry per CDR3 protein. The sample lists hundreds of thousands of distinct CDR3 sequences; 9% to 15% were seen once. The sequenced sample was non-naive T cells sorted from PBMCs, obtained 14 days before vaccination. The V call is TRBV4-1, the J call TRBJ2-1; D ambiguous. The source of this sequence is a man aged 50 to 59 who received an inactivated influenza vaccine. The CDR3, as DNA: TGCGCCAGCAGCCAAGAAGGCCGGTCCTACAATGAGCAGTTCTTC. This encodes CASSQEGRSYNEQFF.